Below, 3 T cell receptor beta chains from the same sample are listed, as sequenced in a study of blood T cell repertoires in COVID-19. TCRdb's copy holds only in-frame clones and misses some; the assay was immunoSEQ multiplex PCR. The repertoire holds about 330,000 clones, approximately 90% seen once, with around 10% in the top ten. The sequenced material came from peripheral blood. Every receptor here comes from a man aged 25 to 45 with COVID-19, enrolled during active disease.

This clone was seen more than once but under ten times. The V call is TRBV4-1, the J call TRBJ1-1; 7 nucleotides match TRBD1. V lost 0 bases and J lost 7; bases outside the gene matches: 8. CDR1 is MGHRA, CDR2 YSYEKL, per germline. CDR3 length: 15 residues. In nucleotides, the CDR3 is TGCGCCAGCAGCCAAGAGGCAGGGGGAGATGGTGAAGCTTTCTTT. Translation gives CASSQEAGGDGEAFF.

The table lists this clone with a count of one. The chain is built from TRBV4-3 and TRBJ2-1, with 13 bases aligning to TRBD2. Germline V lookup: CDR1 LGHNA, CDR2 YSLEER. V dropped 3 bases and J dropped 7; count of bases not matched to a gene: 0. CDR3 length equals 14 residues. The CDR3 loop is CASSQGLAGNEQFF. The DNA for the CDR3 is TGCGCCAGCAGCCAGGGACTAGCGGGGAATGAGCAGTTCTTC.

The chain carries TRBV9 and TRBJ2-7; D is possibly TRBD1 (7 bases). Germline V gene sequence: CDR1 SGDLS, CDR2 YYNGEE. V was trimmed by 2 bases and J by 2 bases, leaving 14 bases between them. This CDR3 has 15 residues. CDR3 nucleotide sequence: TGTGCCAGCAGCGTTCAGGCAGGGGGGACCTACGAGCAGTACTTC. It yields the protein CASSVQAGGTYEQYF.